This paragraph reports one T cell receptor beta chain. This entry comes from a study of blood T cell repertoires in COVID-19. Here immunoSEQ multiplex PCR was the method, and the copy in TCRdb shows in-frame clones only, minus some. The sample records about 400,000 clones, 89% being singletons. The CDR3 consists of 11 residues. The germline V and J ends were trimmed by 8 bases and 8 bases, with 10 bases remaining between them. Germline V gene data show CDR1 as SEHNR and CDR2 as FQNEAQ (reference sequence). V usage is TRBV7-9 and J usage is TRBJ2-1, with D perhaps matching TRBD1 (5 bases). The sequencing input was PBMCs or T cells enriched from blood (not recorded which). This receptor was obtained from a woman between 25 and 40 years old who had recovered from COVID-19. CDR3 DNA: TGTGCCAGCGGCCAGGGCGATGAGCAGTTCTTC. Translation gives CASGQGDEQFF.